This T cell receptor beta chain emerged from a study of T cell responses to AZD1222 COVID-19 vaccine. Method: immunoSEQ multiplex PCR; TCRdb's copy keeps in-frame clones and lacks some. The sample carries 80,000 or so clones, more than 80% recorded once. Germline loops: CDR1 MNHEY, CDR2 SVGAGI. The V end lost 2 bases, the J end lost 2 bases, and 6 bases lay between the germline ends. The length of the CDR3 is 13 residues. Overall study findings and caveats: AZD1222 recipients seropositive at baseline numbered only 6 or 7. Among vaccine-associated CD4 TCRs, coverage spanned spike, with dominance at 160-218 and 743-854. A mostly white British donor set with more females was recruited, and clonal diversity was possibly underestimated. Nearly half of spike-specific TCRs reportedly target variant regions that are unmutated in the B.1.351 and B.1.1.7 variants.

This clone has just one count. Its target is unknown. Sequences were derived from peripheral blood, sampled on day 0 of AZD1222 vaccination. This rearrangement joins TRBV6-5 to TRBJ2-5; possibly TRBD1 for D (5 bases). This TCR came from an adult in good health. CDR3 residues: CASSYRGQETQYF. The CDR3 DNA is TGTGCCAGCAGTTACAGGGGTCAAGAGACCCAGTACTTC.